The 32 T cell receptor beta chains given below trace back to one sample, sequenced in a study of T-cell memory formation after mild COVID-19. TCRdb called the 5' RACE reads again in MiXCR, with one record for every CDR3 protein. The table lists 450,000 or so distinct CDR3 sequences, about 23% of them singletons. The sample taken for sequencing was PBMCs or a T cell subset sorted from them (not recorded which). The receptors derive from an adult woman who had mild COVID-19 (a few samples of this study predate the infection). Cell type and time point are not known.

This chain joins TRBV9 and TRBJ2-2; TRBD2 matches at 8 bases. Germline V gives CDR1 SGDLS, CDR2 YYNGEE. The CDR3 covers 16 residues. V lost 4 bases, J lost 3 bases, and 8 bases stayed unmatched. The CDR3 loop is CASSLSSGGDTGELFF. CDR3 coding DNA: TGTGCCAGCAGCCTCTCAAGCGGGGGAGACACCGGGGAGCTGTTTTTT.

This clonotype has only a few counts. The chain employs TRBV7-9 and TRBJ2-1, with 7 bases identical to TRBD2. Germline V gives CDR1 SEHNR, CDR2 FQNEAQ (reference sequence). With V trimmed by 5 bases and J by 1 base, 5 bases remained unmatched. The CDR3 covers 15 residues. The chain's CDR3 is CASSPWEGSYNEQFF. The CDR3 nucleotides are TGTGCCAGCAGCCCTTGGGAGGGGTCCTACAATGAGCAGTTCTTC. Filled out from reference TRBV7-9 and TRBJ2-1, the complete variable domain reads DTGVSQNPRHKITKRGQNVTFRCDPISEHNRLYWYRQTLGQGPEFLTYFQNEAQLEKSRLLSDRFSAERPKGSFSTLEIQRTEQGDSAMYLCASSPWEGSYNEQFFGPGTRLTVL.

J is TRBJ2-2 and V is TRBV2; TRBD2 aligns across 11 bases. Trimming cost V 6 bases and J 4 bases; bases outside gene matches: 1. The CDR3 is made up of 14 amino acids. Per the germline V gene, CDR1 is SNHLY and CDR2 is FYNNEI. The CDR3 DNA is TGTGCCAGCAGCGGGACTAGCGGCACCGGGGAGCTGTTTTTT. Protein: CASSGTSGTGELFF.

The V and J genes are TRBV20-1 and TRBJ2-2; D is ambiguous. The V gene's germline CDR1 is DFQATT and CDR2 SNEGSKA (reference sequence). Trimming removed 0 bases from V and 1 base from J, with 9 bases in between. The CDR3 has 15 residues. CDR3 sequence: CSARDPNGNTGELFF. Here the CDR3 DNA reads TGCAGTGCTAGAGACCCCAATGGGAACACCGGGGAGCTGTTTTTT.

In DNA, the CDR3 is TGCGCCAGCAGCTCCGATTTAGGTTATGGCTACACCTTC. It specifies CASSSDLGYGYTF. The chain couples TRBV5-1 to TRBJ1-2; D gene uncertain. The CDR3 spans 13 residues. The germline V gene has CDR1 SGHRS and CDR2 YFSETQ. Between the trimmed V and J ends, which lost 3 bases and 5 bases, there was a span of 11 bases.

This chain links TRBV5-5 with TRBJ2-2, with D perhaps assigned TRBD1 or TRBD2 (6 bases each). Trimming stripped 1 base from V and 3 bases from J, with 13 bases between. CDR1 and CDR2 from the germline V gene are SGHKS and YYEKEE (reference sequence). The CDR3 extends over 16 amino acids. The CDR3 sequence: CASSLRGGRDTGELFF. The CDR3 coding sequence is TGTGCCAGCAGCTTGAGAGGGGGGCGCGACACCGGGGAGCTGTTTTTT.

This chain links TRBV6-1 with TRBJ1-5; D is unclear. With 8 bases removed from V and 1 base from J, the gap between germline ends came to 6 bases. The CDR3 runs 12 residues. CDR1 is MNHNS and CDR2 is SASEGT in the germline V gene. The CDR3 reads CASRRSNQPQHF. CDR3 coding DNA: TGTGCCAGCCGCCGGAGCAATCAGCCCCAGCATTTT.

The chain employs TRBV10-3 and TRBJ1-4; D might be TRBD1 (6 bases). This CDR3 has 15 residues. In germline, CDR1 is ENHRY, CDR2 SYGVKD. Trimming shortened V by 2 bases and J by 5 bases, and 12 bases separated the two germline ends. The CDR3 loop reads CAISEAVRGNEKLFF. DNA for the CDR3: TGTGCCATCAGTGAGGCGGTCAGGGGAAATGAAAAACTGTTTTTT.

This clonotype was picked up many times. The CDR3 loop is CASSSKTGPVGGYTF. The CDR3 DNA follows: TGTGCCAGCAGCTCCAAGACAGGGCCCGTCGGGGGCTACACCTTC. This sequence joins TRBV7-3 and TRBJ1-2, with 7 bases lining up with TRBD1. The CDR3 consists of 15 residues. V dropped 4 bases and J dropped 8; count of bases not matched to a gene: 13. Germline CDR1 and CDR2: SGHTA and FQGTGA.

V is TRBV11-3 and J is TRBJ2-3, with TRBD1 matching 8 bases. This CDR3 is built from 13 residues. CDR1 SGHNT and CDR2 YENEEA come from the germline V gene. With V trimmed by 5 bases and J by 6 bases, 4 bases remained unmatched. In DNA form, the CDR3 reads TGTGCCAGCAGCGAGGACAGGGCCGATACGCAGTATTTT. Translated, it gives CASSEDRADTQYF.

As DNA, the CDR3 is TGTGCCAGCAGGCAAATTCCCGGGACAGCCTACACCGGGGAGCTGTTTTTT. It specifies CASRQIPGTAYTGELFF. The chain couples TRBV12-3 or TRBV12-4 to TRBJ2-2; 7 bases agree with TRBD1. V shed 6 bases and J 3 bases; nucleotides not matched to a gene: 13. The CDR3 extends over 17 amino acids.

This rearrangement joins TRBV6-5 to TRBJ2-2; a possible D gene is TRBD1 (5 bases). Trimming left V 4 bases short and J 3 bases short, with 6 bases between. The CDR3 spans 13 residues. CDR1 MNHEY and CDR2 SVGAGI come from the germline V gene. CDR3 in amino acids: CASSFRDTGELFF. The CDR3 DNA reads as TGTGCCAGCAGTTTCAGGGACACCGGGGAGCTGTTTTTT.

J is TRBJ1-6 and V is TRBV25-1; TRBD1 is a possible D gene (6 bases). The V gene's germline CDR1 is MGHDK and CDR2 SYGVNS. The CDR3 length is 17 residues. V lost 2 bases, J lost 11 bases, and 22 bases lay in between. The CDR3 sequence is CASSETPGDTGVAPLHF. The CDR3 DNA follows: TGTGCCAGCAGTGAAACCCCCGGGGACACCGGTGTTGCACCCCTCCACTTT.

This clonotype was observed a few times. The chain recombines TRBV28 with TRBJ2-7; 10 bases match TRBD1. Trimming removed 8 bases from V and 5 bases from J; junction bases left unmatched: 9. Germline V gene sequence: CDR1 MDHEN, CDR2 SYDVKM. This CDR3 is built from 14 residues. The DNA of the CDR3 is TGTGCCAGCCTAAGGACAGGGGGAGCCCACGAGCAGTACTTC. This translates into CASLRTGGAHEQYF.

This clonotype was seen a few times. The chain links TRBV2 to TRBJ2-2, with D possibly TRBD2 on 5 matching bases. Trimming left V 2 bases short and J 4 bases short, with 17 bases between. CDR3 length: 17 residues. The germline gives CDR1 SNHLY, CDR2 FYNNEI. As DNA, the CDR3 is TGTGCCAGCAGTGAACCGACTCCTAGCAGTCCCACCGGGGAGCTGTTTTTT. Its translation is CASSEPTPSSPTGELFF.

The chain has TRBV20-1 and TRBJ1-2; 9 bases match TRBD1. Germline V CDR1 and CDR2: DFQATT, SNEGSKA (reference sequence). Trimming removed 5 bases from V and 4 bases from J; junction bases left unmatched: 8. The CDR3 is 14 residues long. CDR3 in DNA: TGCAGTGCTGTCCCACGGGACAGGGCCTATGGCTACACCTTC. Its protein product is CSAVPRDRAYGYTF.

The rearrangement joins TRBV5-5 to TRBJ2-7; D is unclear. The CDR3 is made up of 13 amino acids. From germline, CDR1 is SGHKS and CDR2 YYEKEE (reference sequence). The V gene lost 2 bases and the J gene lost 5 bases, with 11 bases spanning the gap. CDR3 residues: CASSLSPANEQYF. The DNA of the CDR3 is TGTGCCAGCAGCTTATCTCCTGCGAACGAGCAGTACTTC. Looking up the rest from reference TRBV5-5 and TRBJ2-7 gives the full variable domain: DAGVTQSPTHLIKTRGQQVTLRCSPISGHKSVSWYQQVLGQGPQFIFQYYEKEERGRGNFPDRFSARQFPNYSSELNVNALLLGDSALYLCASSLSPANEQYFGPGTRLTVT.

The V call is TRBV6-2 or TRBV6-3, the J call TRBJ2-5; possible D gene TRBD2, 6 bases. V dropped 6 bases and J dropped 5 bases, with 19 bases sitting between them. CDR3 length equals 15 residues. Germline CDR1 reads MNHEY; CDR2 reads SVGEGT. CDR3 coding DNA: TGTGCCAGCAGCCCCCTCGGGCCGGCGGGGGAGACCCAGTACTTC. It encodes CASSPLGPAGETQYF.

The V and J genes are TRBV12-3 or TRBV12-4 and TRBJ2-1; D may be TRBD1 or TRBD2 (5 bases each). With 3 bases removed from V and 7 bases from J, the gap between germline ends came to 10 bases. The length of the CDR3 is 13 residues. CDR3 in DNA: TGTGCCAGCAGTTTTGGGGGAGAGAATGAGCAGTTCTTC. It translates to CASSFGGENEQFF.

This clonotype was seen ten or more times. The V and J genes are TRBV5-1 and TRBJ2-2; TRBD1 aligns across 10 bases. V was pared by 5 bases and J by 3 bases, with 7 bases of the junction left unmatched. Germline loops: CDR1 SGHRS, CDR2 YFSETQ. The CDR3 is 16 residues long. CDR3 coding DNA: TGCGCCAGCAGACCCCGACAGGGGGCCGACACCGGGGAGCTGTTTTTT. Its translation: CASRPRQGADTGELFF.

The chain has TRBV5-1 and TRBJ2-7; D possibly corresponds to TRBD2 (6 bases). The germline V gene has CDR1 SGHRS and CDR2 YFSETQ. Trimming took off 3 bases at V and 5 bases at J, with 15 bases between the two ends. The CDR3 sequence is 14 residues long. CDR3 loop: CASSSTVREDEQYF. In DNA form, the CDR3 reads TGCGCCAGCAGCTCGACAGTTAGGGAGGACGAGCAGTACTTC.

The V call is TRBV29-1, the J call TRBJ1-5; tentative D call: TRBD1 (5 bases). Trimming took 4 bases from V and 6 from J, leaving 13 bases between them. CDR3 length: 13 residues. CDR1 and CDR2 (germline): SQVTM, ANQGSEA. The CDR3 sequence: CSVAVQESQPQHF. Written as DNA, the CDR3 is TGCAGCGTTGCAGTACAGGAGAGTCAGCCCCAGCATTTT. The whole variable domain, filled in from reference TRBV29-1 and TRBJ1-5, reads SAVISQKPSRDICQRGTSLTIQCQVDSQVTMMFWYRQQPGQSLTLIATANQGSEATYESGFVIDKFPISRPNLTFSTLTVSNMSPEDSSIYLCSVAVQESQPQHFGDGTRLSIL.

This chain uses TRBV9 with TRBJ2-7; D gene unclear. Germline assignment: CDR1 SGDLS and CDR2 YYNGEE. V shed 0 bases and J shed 0 bases, with 10 bases lying between them. The CDR3 is 15 residues long. The CDR3, as DNA: TGTGCCAGCAGCGTAGAAGGAACGCCCTCCTACGAGCAGTACTTC. Encoded protein: CASSVEGTPSYEQYF.

This chain connects TRBV12-3 or TRBV12-4 to TRBJ2-1; D remains ambiguous. Trimming removed 3 bases from V and 0 bases from J, with 9 bases in between. This CDR3 has 15 amino acids. The CDR3: CASSFGWDSYNEQFF. The CDR3 coding sequence is TGTGCCAGCAGTTTTGGGTGGGACTCCTACAATGAGCAGTTCTTC.

The CDR3 is CASSRGGPSSYNEQFF. CDR3 in DNA: TGTGCCAGCAGCAGAGGAGGGCCGAGCTCCTACAATGAGCAGTTCTTC. The chain carries TRBV5-6 and TRBJ2-1; TRBD2 is a possible D gene (6 bases). The V and J ends lost 4 bases and 0 bases respectively, with 14 bases between them. CDR1 is SGHDT, CDR2 YYEEEE, per germline. The CDR3 consists of 16 residues. Full variable domain (remainder filled in from reference TRBV5-6 and TRBJ2-1): DAGVTQSPTHLIKTRGQQVTLRCSPKSGHDTVSWYQQALGQGPQFIFQYYEEEERQRGNFPDRFSGHQFPNYSSELNVNALLLGDSALYLCASSRGGPSSYNEQFFGPGTRLTVL.

As to this clonotype: The DNA is left out, because the CDR3 cannot be placed on it with certainty; the CDR3 is given as TCRdb lists it. The chain carries TRBV21-1 and TRBJ1-2; the table assigns TRBD1, which was not confirmed against the DNA. TRBV21-1 is an annotated pseudogene. The CDR3 length is 16 residues, termini included. CDR3 amino acids: CASSKRVAGGANGYTF.

The chain couples TRBV29-1 to TRBJ1-2, with D perhaps matching TRBD1 (6 bases). The CDR3 totals 20 residues. Germline loops: CDR1 SQVTM, CDR2 ANQGSEA. V gave up 3 bases and J gave up 4 bases, with 33 bases separating them. The CDR3 region has the DNA TGCAGCGTTGATTCTTCAGTTAGGTCTTCAGGGGACGAGGAGGGCTATGGCTACACCTTC. Translation gives CSVDSSVRSSGDEEGYGYTF. Full variable domain (outside the CDR3, taken from reference TRBV29-1 and TRBJ1-2): SAVISQKPSRDICQRGTSLTIQCQVDSQVTMMFWYRQQPGQSLTLIATANQGSEATYESGFVIDKFPISRPNLTFSTLTVSNMSPEDSSIYLCSVDSSVRSSGDEEGYGYTFGSGTRLTVV.

This clonotype was detected only a few times. The chain combines TRBV20-1 with TRBJ2-7; 7 bases agree with TRBD2. Trimming at V came to 0 bases and at J to 4 bases, leaving 9 bases not matched to a gene. The CDR3 covers 15 residues. Germline-derived CDR1 and CDR2 are DFQATT and SNEGSKA (reference sequence). CDR3 sequence reads: CSARDPRGGEYEQYF. The CDR3 nucleotides are TGCAGTGCTAGAGATCCACGGGGAGGGGAATACGAGCAGTACTTC.

This clonotype has just a few counts. The chain carries TRBV29-1 and TRBJ2-3, with no clear D. V shed 6 bases and J shed 3 bases, with 10 bases lying between them. Germline CDR1 reads SQVTM; CDR2 reads ANQGSEA. This CDR3 has 12 residues. For the CDR3, the DNA is TGCAGCGTACACGACGGAACAGATACGCAGTATTTT. Translated, it gives CSVHDGTDTQYF.

To note about this clonotype: The junction shows a germline mismatch at one end, possibly a read error. This chain links TRBV3-1 with TRBJ2-7, with 9 bases fitting TRBD1. The CDR3 is made up of 13 amino acids. The germline V gene encodes CDR1 LGHDT and CDR2 YNNKEL (reference sequence). CDR3 sequence reads: CASSQGRDRDYAF. CDR3 sequence (DNA): TGTGCCAGCAGCCAAGGTAGGGACAGGGACTATGCCTTC.

This clonotype turned up a few times. The CDR3 loop reads CASSEGAGTDTQYF. The DNA of the CDR3 is TGTGCCAGCAGTGAGGGGGCGGGCACAGATACGCAGTATTTT. The chain uses TRBV6-1 and TRBJ2-3, with D tentatively TRBD1 (6 bases). The germline V gene encodes CDR1 MNHNS and CDR2 SASEGT. V gave up 3 bases and J gave up 1 base, with 8 bases separating them. The CDR3 spans 14 residues.

CDR3 coding DNA: TGTGCCAGTCAGTCGCCAGGTTCCTACGAGCAGTACTTC. Its translation: CASQSPGSYEQYF. The chain recombines TRBV19 with TRBJ2-7, with D unclear. The V end lost 8 bases, the J end lost 1 base, and 12 bases lay between the germline ends. CDR3 length: 13 amino acids. The germline V gene has CDR1 LNHDA and CDR2 SQIVND (reference sequence).